These 11 T cell receptor beta chains were sequenced from one sample in a study of molecular identifiers for immune sequencing clone quantification. TCRdb analysed the PCR reads with MiXCR anew, one entry per CDR3 protein. The data show about 630,000 distinct CDR3 sequences, 25% seen once. Sequenced input: naive CD8+ T cells from blood, with Jurkat cell RNA spiked in. Regarding subset: FACS-sorted CD8+CD4-CCR7+CD45RA+ naive T cells. These receptor sequences come from a human donor in good health. Some libraries in this study had Jurkat cell RNA spiked in.

V and J are TRBV7-9 and TRBJ1-2; 11 bases match TRBD1. Trimming removed 5 bases from V and 7 bases from J; junction bases left unmatched: 12. Germline assignment: CDR1 SEHNR and CDR2 FQNEAQ (reference sequence). This CDR3 comprises 16 residues. As DNA, the CDR3 is TGTGCCAGCAGCAAAGACATCTGGACAGGGGGCTTTGGCTACACCTTC. Translated: CASSKDIWTGGFGYTF.

The sample holds many counts of this clonotype. V gene TRBV12-3 or TRBV12-4 combines with J gene TRBJ2-5; 14 positions agree with TRBD2. J gave up 3 bases and V 5 bases, and 8 bases lay outside the gene matches. The CDR3 length is 17 residues. Here the CDR3 DNA reads TGTGCCAGCAGTCCTGGACTAGCGGGAGGCCTGGAAGAGACCCAGTACTTC. Encoded protein: CASSPGLAGGLEETQYF.

This clonotype was recorded a few times. This chain links TRBV20-1 with TRBJ2-4; D possibly corresponds to TRBD2 (5 bases). Germline CDR1 DFQATT, CDR2 SNEGSKA (reference sequence). CDR3 length equals 14 residues. V lost 6 bases, J lost 0 bases, and 12 bases lay in between. The CDR3 protein is CSAPTGIAKNIQYF. The DNA for the CDR3 is TGCAGTGCCCCGACGGGGATAGCCAAAAACATTCAGTACTTC.

Concerning this clonotype itself: A read error may produce the germline difference seen at one junction end. The chain is built from TRBV5-6 and TRBJ2-1; 8 nucleotides match TRBD2. This CDR3 has 14 residues. In germline, CDR1 is SGHDT, CDR2 YYEEEE. The chain's CDR3 is CACSFQREWNEQFF. The CDR3 DNA reads TGTGCCTGCAGCTTCCAGCGGGAGTGGAATGAGCAGTTCTTC.

This chain's CDR3 is CASSRYAGASDTQYF. CDR3 coding DNA: TGTGCCAGCAGCCGATATGCAGGGGCCAGCGATACGCAGTATTTT. V and J are TRBV27 and TRBJ2-3; maybe TRBD1 (6 bases). Germline lookup yields CDR1 MNHEY and CDR2 SMNVEV (reference sequence). Trimming shortened V by 6 bases and J by 6 bases, and 19 bases separated the two germline ends. There are 15 residues in the CDR3.

In this sample, this clonotype turned up a few times. The chain recombines TRBV25-1 with TRBJ2-7, with D possibly TRBD1 on 6 matching bases. Per germline, CDR1 MGHDK and CDR2 SYGVNS. V was cut by 3 bases and J by 5 bases, with 14 bases left in between. The CDR3 spans 14 residues. The CDR3 sequence: CASSDWTDPDEQYF. Here the CDR3 DNA reads TGTGCCAGCAGTGATTGGACAGACCCGGACGAGCAGTACTTC.

The sample holds a few counts of this clonotype. The chain combines TRBV4-3 with TRBJ2-7; D remains ambiguous. Germline CDR1 reads LGHNA; CDR2 reads YSLEER. The V end lost 2 bases, the J end lost 4 bases, and 9 bases lay between the germline ends. The CDR3 is 13 residues long. The CDR3 loop reads CASSQLDGYEQYF. The CDR3, as DNA: TGCGCCAGCAGCCAACTTGACGGATACGAGCAGTACTTC.

As regards this clonotype: This may arise from a read error, as a much more abundant clone is one base away. The chain joins TRBV29-1 to TRBJ2-7; 9 bases align to TRBD1. The V gene's germline CDR1 is SQVTM and CDR2 ANQGSEA. This CDR3 comprises 14 residues. For the CDR3, the DNA is TGCAGCGTCAGAGGGACAGGGACTTCCCACGAGCGGTACTTC. This codes for CSVRGTGTSHERYF.

V gene TRBV7-2 combines with J gene TRBJ2-1, with unresolved D. In germline, CDR1 is SGHTA, CDR2 FQGNSA. The CDR3 runs 12 residues. V was trimmed by 1 base and J by 10 bases, leaving 8 bases between them. The CDR3 DNA reads as TGTGCCAGCAGCTTAGATAGCCGCGAGCAGTTCTTC. Translating gives CASSLDSREQFF.

This clonotype was detected ten times or more. J is TRBJ1-2 and V is TRBV27; unclear D gene. The CDR3 is 14 amino acids. V was pared by 2 bases and J by 2 bases, with 9 bases between. CDR1 MNHEY and CDR2 SMNVEV come from the germline V gene (reference sequence). The DNA for the CDR3 is TGTGCCAGCAGTTTAGGTCCCCGAAACTATGGCTACACCTTC. Translated: CASSLGPRNYGYTF.

This clonotype has ten or more counts. V usage is TRBV5-6 and J usage is TRBJ2-7; TRBD1 matches 7 bases. CDR1 and CDR2 from the germline V gene are SGHDT and YYEEEE. This CDR3 comprises 14 residues. J was trimmed by 2 bases and V by 4 bases; bases with no gene match: 6. The CDR3 DNA is TGTGCCAGCAGCCTCTGGGACAGACCCTACGAGCAGTACTTC. Residues: CASSLWDRPYEQYF.